This TCR beta chain originates from a study of early T cells in non-severe SARS-CoV-2 infection. Overall study: Bulk RNA from unsorted whole blood was sequenced; chains were unpaired.

Germline CDR1 is SNHLY and CDR2 is FYNNEI. The CDR3 extends over 12 amino acids. Deletions cut 8 bases from V and 5 bases from J, with 12 bases between. Separate cDNA molecules each had unique molecular identifiers attached to them. Each CDR3 protein gets one entry after TCRdb re-called the 5' RACE reads with MiXCR. The data hold fewer than 85,000 distinct CDR3 sequences, with roughly 14% observed a single time. This clonotype was observed a handful of times. The TCR comes from an adult who was a healthcare worker with PCR-confirmed SARS-CoV-2 infection or an uninfected control (not recorded which). The sequencing here drew on whole blood, taken at baseline. The rearrangement uses TRBV2 and TRBJ1-1, with D possibly matching TRBD1 (5 bases). In DNA, the CDR3 is TGTGCCAGCTTCAGGGAGTTGACTGAAGCTTTCTTT. Encoded protein: CASFRELTEAFF.